This T cell receptor (beta chain) was identified during a study of blood T cells in healthy people across ages (dated by TCRdb to between 2015 and 2016). For context, the study as a whole: Template switching captured roughly one uniquely barcoded TCR beta cDNA molecule per two T cells in model experiments. The study measured age-related changes in TCR beta repertoire diversity using deep sequencing normalized with unique cDNA molecular identifiers. The donors were split into four age groups: young (average 16 years), middle-aged (roughly 39), aged (over 55) and long-lived (more than 80). To avoid experimental bias, donors of different ages were spread randomly across the sequencing lanes. For two donors (one aged 18 to 30 and one aged 80 or older), the study analyzed two additional independent replicas of 1 million unique cDNA reads from the same blood draw.

Donors were roughly 40 systemically healthy Caucasian individuals from Russia aged roughly 6 to 90 years. Each donor gave about 9.7 milliliters of peripheral blood, drawn into EDTA-treated Vacutainer tubes. Ficoll-Paque density-gradient centrifugation was used to isolate PBMCs, with at least 6.5 million per sample. Trizol reagent was used to extract total RNA from PBMCs, with at least 6 micrograms per sample. For every donor, flow cytometry on a PBMC aliquot measured the percentage of naive CD45RAhigh/CD27high T cells. The method behind the library was 5' RACE. A second roughly 7 to 11 cycle PCR used a sample-barcoded 5' primer and a J-beta primer mix. A unique molecular identifier was introduced onto each TCR beta cDNA molecule by a template-switch 5' adaptor carrying 12 random nucleotides. Each sample yielded at least 3 million CDR3-containing paired-end reads. The Mint cDNA synthesis kit, primed by a TRBC-specific oligonucleotide, was used to synthesize first-strand cDNA from all RNA. Following uracil-DNA glycosylase treatment, all cDNA underwent a first 18-cycle PCR with the universal primers M1SS and BC2_uni_R. The authors processed their data as follows. Each sample was normalized by randomly selecting 1 million high-quality reads, each carrying a distinct molecular identifier. Instead of being binned into consensus sequences, reads with shared molecular identifiers were discarded. CDR3 identification, clonotype clustering and error correction used MiTCR with a Q25 quality threshold and the strictest error-elimination algorithm. Lower-bound total TCR beta diversity was estimated with a nonparametric unseen species model using Euler transformation. The raw public data were reprocessed by TCRdb itself: fastp quality trimming at Q25, MiXCR clonotype calling, in-frame beta chains only. When rows share a CDR3 protein, they turn into one entry using the most common DNA and genes. These V and J calls are TCRdb output, not the study's own analysis. For this sample there are around 1,900,000 distinct CDR3 sequences; approximately 39% appear just once. Approximately 22% of the sample is in the top ten clones.

As to this clonotype: Its antigen is not yet known. Per-base quality was not reported, and no clone a single base away is much larger than it.

What the authors observed across the whole study: Compared with the aged group, the long-lived group had more naive CD4+ T cells, fewer expanded clones and increased TCR diversity, suggesting age selection. There was a strong correlation between observed TCR beta diversity and the percentage of naive T cells measured by flow cytometry. Because the CMV infection status of the donors was unknown, age-related changes in expanded clonotypes may potentially have been confounded. Estimates of total diversity based on one million sequenced T cells were considered lower bounds and underestimates. Because profiling used bulk unsorted PBMCs, naive and antigen-experienced compartments could not be compared conclusively. As age increased, observed TCR beta diversity per million T cells dropped in a roughly linear way, and a significant reduction was already evident by age roughly 40.

The V and J ends are trimmed by 5 bases and 1 base, leaving 11 bases between them. CDR1 SGHTA and CDR2 FQGNSA are derived from the germline V gene. The CDR3 spans 14 residues, from the cysteine through the phenylalanine. Left in the record is the CDR3 DNA by itself, 42 bases read in frame from the first base. Recombination linked TRBV7-2 to TRBJ1-2; possibly the D gene is TRBD1, per 6 matching bases. The receptor was isolated from a human donor in good health. The sample consisted of blood. The nucleotide sequence reads TGTGCCAGCAGCGTCGACAGGTTTAACTATGGCTACACCTTC. Translated, this gives CASSVDRFNYGYTF. Extended through the reference TRBV7-2 and TRBJ1-2 proteins, this CDR3 yields the full variable domain: GAGVSQSPSNKVTEKGKDVELRCDPISGHTALYWYRQSLGQGLEFLIYFQGNSAPDKSGLPSDRFSAERTGGSVSTLTIQRTQQEDSAVYLCASSVDRFNYGYTFGSGTRLTVV.